This T cell receptor (beta chain) emerged from a study of tumor T cells in aggressive B-cell lymphoma. Some clones are missing from TCRdb's copy, which holds only in-frame ones; the method was immunoSEQ multiplex PCR. Here the sample spans around 6,300 clones, 88% being singletons. Material for sequencing was tumor tissue. The TCR was taken from an adult with diffuse large B cell lymphoma. Some clones in this sample may be carry-over from other donors' samples.

The CDR3 here is CSVEGRTGIHEQYF. The CDR3 DNA is TGCAGCGTTGAAGGTCGGACAGGGATCCACGAGCAGTACTTC. The chain uses TRBV29-1 and TRBJ2-7; 8 bases fit TRBD1. Germline V lookup: CDR1 SQVTM, CDR2 ANQGSEA. J was trimmed by 5 bases and V by 1 base; bases with no gene match: 7. The CDR3 runs to 14 residues.